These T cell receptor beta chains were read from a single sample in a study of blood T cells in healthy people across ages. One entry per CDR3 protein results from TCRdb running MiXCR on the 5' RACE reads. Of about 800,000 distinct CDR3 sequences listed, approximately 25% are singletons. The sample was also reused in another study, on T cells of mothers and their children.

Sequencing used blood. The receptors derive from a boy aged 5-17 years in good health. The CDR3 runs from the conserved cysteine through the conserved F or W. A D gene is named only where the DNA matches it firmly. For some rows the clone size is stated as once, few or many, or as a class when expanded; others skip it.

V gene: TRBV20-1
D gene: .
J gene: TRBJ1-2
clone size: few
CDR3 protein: CSANPTSNYGYTF
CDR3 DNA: TGCAGTGCTAACCCGACCTCTAACTATGGCTACACCTTC

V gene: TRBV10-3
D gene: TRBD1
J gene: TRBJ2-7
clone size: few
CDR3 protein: CAISEGGTAAYEQYF
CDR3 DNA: TGTGCCATCAGTGAAGGTGGGACAGCTGCCTACGAGCAGTACTTC

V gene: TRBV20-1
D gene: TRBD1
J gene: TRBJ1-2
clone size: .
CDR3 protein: CSSHYRGDYGYTF
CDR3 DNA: TGCAGTTCCCATTACAGGGGGGACTATGGCTACACCTTC

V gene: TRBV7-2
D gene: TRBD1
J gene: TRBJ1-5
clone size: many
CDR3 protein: CASSRGRDQPQHF
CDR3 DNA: TGTGCCAGCAGCAGGGGGCGGGATCAGCCCCAGCATTTT

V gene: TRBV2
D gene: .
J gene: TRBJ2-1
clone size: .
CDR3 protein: CASSVREPQGEQFF
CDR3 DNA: TGTGCCAGCAGTGTCCGAGAACCTCAGGGTGAGCAGTTCTTC

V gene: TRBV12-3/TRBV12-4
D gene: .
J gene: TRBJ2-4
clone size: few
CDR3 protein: CASSLGGQKNIQCF
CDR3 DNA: TGTGCCAGCAGTTTGGGGGGACAAAAAAACATTCAGTGCTTC

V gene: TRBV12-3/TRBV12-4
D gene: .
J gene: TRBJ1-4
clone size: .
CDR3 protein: CASSFGGNSEKLLF
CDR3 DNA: TGTGCCAGCAGTTTTGGGGGTAATTCTGAAAAACTGCTTTTT

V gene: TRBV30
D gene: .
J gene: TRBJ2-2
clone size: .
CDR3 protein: CAWSVFIGGTGELFF
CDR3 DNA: TGTGCCTGGAGTGTTTTTATAGGGGGCACCGGGGAGCTGTTTTTT

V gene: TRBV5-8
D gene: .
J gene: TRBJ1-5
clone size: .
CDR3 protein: CASSHYQPQHF
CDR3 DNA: TGTGCCAGCAGCCATTATCAGCCCCAGCATTTT

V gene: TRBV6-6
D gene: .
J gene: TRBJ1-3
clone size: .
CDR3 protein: CASRGASSGNTIYF
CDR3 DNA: TGTGCCAGCAGGGGGGCCTCCTCTGGAAACACCATATATTTT

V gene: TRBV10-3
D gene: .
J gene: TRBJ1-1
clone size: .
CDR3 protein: CAIKQFKGNTEAFF
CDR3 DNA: TGTGCCATAAAGCAATTTAAGGGGAACACTGAAGCTTTCTTT

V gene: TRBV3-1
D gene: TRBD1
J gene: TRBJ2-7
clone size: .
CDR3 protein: CASSQEQGIPYEQYF
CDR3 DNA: TGTGCCAGCAGCCAAGAACAGGGGATCCCCTACGAGCAGTACTTC

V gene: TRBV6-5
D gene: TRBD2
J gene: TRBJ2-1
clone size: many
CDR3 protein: CASSYSKPDLAGYNEQFF
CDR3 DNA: TGTGCCAGCAGTTACTCGAAACCCGATTTAGCGGGATACAATGAGCAGTTCTTC

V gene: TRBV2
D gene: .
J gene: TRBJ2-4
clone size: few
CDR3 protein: CASSEGSYPKNIQYF
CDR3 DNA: TGTGCCAGCAGTGAGGGGTCCTACCCCAAAAACATCCAGTACTTC

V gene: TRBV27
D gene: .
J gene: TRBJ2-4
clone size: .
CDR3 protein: CASSPAGRAPRYF
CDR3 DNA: TGTGCCAGCAGTCCCGCCGGGCGGGCTCCGCGGTACTTC

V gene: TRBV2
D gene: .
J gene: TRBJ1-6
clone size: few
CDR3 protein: CASSEAGGMGSPLHF
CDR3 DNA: TGTGCCAGCAGTGAGGCAGGAGGAATGGGTTCACCCCTCCACTTT

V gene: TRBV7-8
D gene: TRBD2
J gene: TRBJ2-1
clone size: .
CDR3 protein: CASSPGRSSGRPQNEQFF
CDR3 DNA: TGTGCCAGCAGTCCAGGGAGGTCTAGCGGGAGGCCACAGAATGAGCAGTTCTTC

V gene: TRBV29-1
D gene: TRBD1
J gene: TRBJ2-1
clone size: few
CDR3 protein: CSADRGASYNEQFF
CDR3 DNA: TGCAGCGCAGACAGGGGTGCGTCCTACAATGAGCAGTTCTTC

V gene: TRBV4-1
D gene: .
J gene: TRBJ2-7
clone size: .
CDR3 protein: CASSQLTVSSYEQYF
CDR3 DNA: TGCGCCAGCAGCCAGCTGACTGTTAGCTCCTACGAGCAGTACTTC

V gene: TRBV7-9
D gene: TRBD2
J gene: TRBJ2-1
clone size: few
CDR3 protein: CASSARGSGSIYEQFF
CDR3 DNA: TGTGCCAGCAGCGCCCGAGGGAGCGGGAGTATCTATGAGCAGTTCTTC

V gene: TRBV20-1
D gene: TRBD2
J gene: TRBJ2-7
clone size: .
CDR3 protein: CSARVGTSGPYEQYF
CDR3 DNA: TGCAGTGCTAGAGTAGGGACTAGCGGTCCCTACGAGCAGTACTTC

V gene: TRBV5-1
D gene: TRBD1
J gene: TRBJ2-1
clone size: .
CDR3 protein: CASSWGQEISYNEQFF
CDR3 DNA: TGCGCCAGCAGTTGGGGACAGGAGATTTCCTACAATGAGCAGTTCTTC

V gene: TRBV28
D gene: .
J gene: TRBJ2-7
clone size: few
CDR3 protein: CASSFLGIGTYEQYF
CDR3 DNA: TGTGCCAGCAGTTTTTTGGGTATAGGCACCTACGAGCAGTACTTC

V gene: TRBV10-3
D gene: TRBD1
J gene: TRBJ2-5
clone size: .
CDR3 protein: CAIRTGIEETQYF
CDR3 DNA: TGTGCCATAAGGACAGGGATTGAAGAGACCCAGTACTTC

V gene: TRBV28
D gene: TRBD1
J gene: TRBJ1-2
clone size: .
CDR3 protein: CASTGTDYGYTF
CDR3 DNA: TGTGCCAGCACCGGGACAGACTATGGCTACACCTTC

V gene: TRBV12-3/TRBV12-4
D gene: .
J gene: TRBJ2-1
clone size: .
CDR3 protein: CASTPGSSRSSYNEQFF
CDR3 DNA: TGTGCCAGCACTCCGGGCAGTAGTAGGAGCTCCTACAATGAGCAGTTCTTC

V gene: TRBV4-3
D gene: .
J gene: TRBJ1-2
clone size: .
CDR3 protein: CASSRDRFGIAYGYTF
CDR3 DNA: TGCGCCAGCAGCCGTGACCGGTTTGGTATCGCGTATGGCTACACCTTC

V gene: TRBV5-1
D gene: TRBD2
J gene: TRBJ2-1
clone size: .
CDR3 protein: CASSLGLGLAGVGEQFF
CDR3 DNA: TGCGCCAGCAGCTTGGGTTTGGGGCTAGCGGGAGTCGGTGAGCAGTTCTTC

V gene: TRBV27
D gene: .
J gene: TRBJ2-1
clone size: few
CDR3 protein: CASSPRWVYEQFF
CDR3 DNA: TGTGCCAGCAGTCCCCGGTGGGTGTATGAGCAGTTCTTC

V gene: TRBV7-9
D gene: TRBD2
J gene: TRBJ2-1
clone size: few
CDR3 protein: CASSFLGGSYNEQFF
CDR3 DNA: TGTGCCAGCAGCTTCCTAGGCGGGAGCTACAATGAGCAGTTCTTC

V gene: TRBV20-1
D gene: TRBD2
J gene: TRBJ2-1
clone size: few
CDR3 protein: CSARLGLAVYNEQFF
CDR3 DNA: TGCAGTGCTAGACTGGGACTAGCGGTCTACAATGAGCAGTTCTTC

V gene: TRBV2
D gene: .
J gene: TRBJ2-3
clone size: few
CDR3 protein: CASKPGPSTDTQYF
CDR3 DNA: TGTGCCAGCAAGCCAGGACCTAGCACAGATACGCAGTATTTT

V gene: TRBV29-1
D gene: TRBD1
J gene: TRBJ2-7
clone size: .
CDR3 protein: CSVEDNETGAYEQYF
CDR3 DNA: TGCAGCGTTGAAGACAACGAGACAGGGGCCTACGAGCAGTACTTC

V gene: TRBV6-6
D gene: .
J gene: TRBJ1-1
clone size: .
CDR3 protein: CASSELPNTEAFF
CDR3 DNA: TGTGCCAGCAGTGAACTCCCGAACACTGAAGCTTTCTTT

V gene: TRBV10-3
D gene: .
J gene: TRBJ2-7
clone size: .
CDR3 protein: CAISGGGTLSYEQYF
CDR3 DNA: TGTGCCATCAGTGGGGGAGGGACACTTTCCTACGAGCAGTACTTC

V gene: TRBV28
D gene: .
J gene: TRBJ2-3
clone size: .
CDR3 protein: CASSTQGRGTDTQYF
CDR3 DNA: TGTGCCAGCAGTACACAGGGCCGGGGCACAGATACGCAGTATTTT

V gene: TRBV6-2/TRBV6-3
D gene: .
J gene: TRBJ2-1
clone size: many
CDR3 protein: CASSAYNEQFF
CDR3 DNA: TGTGCCAGCAGTGCCTACAATGAGCAGTTCTTC